These T cell receptor beta chains were read from a single sample in a study of shared clonotypes between healthy human individuals. Sequencing used immunoSEQ multiplex PCR; TCRdb keeps in-frame clones, though not all of them. This table holds roughly 810,000 clones, roughly 96% found once. What was sequenced was naive CD8+ T cells sorted from blood. The receptors originated from a man in his thirties or forties in good health. CDR3s include the opening cysteine and the closing phenylalanine or tryptophan. The order of the fields is CDR3 protein, CDR3 DNA, V gene, J gene, clone size, D gene, CDR3 length. A D gene is named only where the DNA matches it firmly. Size values are once, few and many counts, or a class for expanded clones, and some rows have none.

CDR3 protein: CASSLARGMDTQYF
CDR3 DNA: TGTGCCAGCAGCTTAGCGAGGGGAATGGATACGCAGTATTTT
V gene: TRBV7-9
J gene: TRBJ2-3
clone size: -
D gene: -
CDR3 length: 14

CDR3 protein: CASSLRQGGRELFF
CDR3 DNA: TGCGCCAGCAGCCTCAGACAGGGGGGCCGGGAGCTGTTTTTT
V gene: TRBV4-1
J gene: TRBJ2-2
clone size: -
D gene: TRBD1
CDR3 length: 14

CDR3 protein: CASSEFSGEGYGYTF
CDR3 DNA: TGTGCCAGCAGTGAATTCTCAGGGGAGGGCTATGGCTACACCTTC
V gene: TRBV6-1
J gene: TRBJ1-2
clone size: -
D gene: -
CDR3 length: 15

CDR3 protein: CASSLYSGSGRASRISYNEQFF
CDR3 DNA: TGTGCCAGCAGCTTATATTCCGGAAGCGGGAGGGCCTCAAGAATCTCCTACAATGAGCAGTTCTTC
V gene: TRBV7-8
J gene: TRBJ2-1
clone size: -
D gene: TRBD2
CDR3 length: 22

CDR3 protein: CASSNQRVTSEKLFF
CDR3 DNA: TGTGCCAGCAGCAACCAAAGGGTAACCAGCGAAAAACTGTTTTTT
V gene: TRBV7-8
J gene: TRBJ1-4
clone size: -
D gene: -
CDR3 length: 15

CDR3 protein: CATSAKVRGTDYEQYF
CDR3 DNA: TGTGCCACCAGCGCTAAGGTTCGTGGGACGGATTACGAGCAGTACTTC
V gene: TRBV15
J gene: TRBJ2-7
clone size: once
D gene: -
CDR3 length: 16

CDR3 protein: CASSLSSGRYTDTQYF
CDR3 DNA: TGTGCCAGCAGTTTATCTAGCGGGAGGTACACAGATACGCAGTATTTT
V gene: TRBV27
J gene: TRBJ2-3
clone size: -
D gene: TRBD2
CDR3 length: 16

CDR3 protein: CASSSWFRLYNQPQHF
CDR3 DNA: TGTGCCAGCAGCTCCTGGTTCAGGCTCTACAATCAGCCCCAGCATTTT
V gene: TRBV5-6
J gene: TRBJ1-5
clone size: -
D gene: -
CDR3 length: 16

CDR3 protein: CAISDSGRSDTQYF
CDR3 DNA: TGTGCCATCAGTGATTCTGGGCGCTCAGATACGCAGTATTTT
V gene: TRBV10-3
J gene: TRBJ2-3
clone size: -
D gene: -
CDR3 length: 14

CDR3 protein: CASRNRGPYGYTF
CDR3 DNA: TGTGCCAGCAGGAACAGGGGGCCCTATGGCTACACCTTC
V gene: TRBV25-1
J gene: TRBJ1-2
clone size: -
D gene: TRBD1
CDR3 length: 13

CDR3 protein: CASSILAGGPGEQYF
CDR3 DNA: TGTGCCAGCAGTATACTAGCGGGAGGGCCTGGCGAGCAGTACTTC
V gene: TRBV27
J gene: TRBJ2-7
clone size: -
D gene: TRBD2
CDR3 length: 15

CDR3 protein: CASSFRKGLAGGPGNEQFF
CDR3 DNA: TGTGCCAGCAGCTTTCGAAAGGGACTAGCGGGAGGACCTGGGAATGAGCAGTTCTTC
V gene: TRBV11-1
J gene: TRBJ2-1
clone size: -
D gene: TRBD2
CDR3 length: 19

CDR3 protein: CSVEGTGSTDTQYF
CDR3 DNA: TGCAGCGTTGAAGGAACAGGAAGCACAGATACGCAGTATTTT
V gene: TRBV29-1
J gene: TRBJ2-3
clone size: -
D gene: -
CDR3 length: 14

CDR3 protein: CASSQEDPGPYEQYF
CDR3 DNA: TGCGCCAGCAGCCAAGAGGATCCGGGTCCCTACGAGCAGTACTTC
V gene: TRBV4-1
J gene: TRBJ2-7
clone size: -
D gene: -
CDR3 length: 15

CDR3 protein: CASSTGVEQYF
CDR3 DNA: TGTGCCAGCAGCACAGGGGTCGAGCAGTACTTC
V gene: TRBV6-5
J gene: TRBJ2-7
clone size: -
D gene: TRBD1
CDR3 length: 11

CDR3 protein: CASSIWLGDRGFEKLFF
CDR3 DNA: TGTGCCAGTAGTATATGGTTAGGGGACAGGGGGTTTGAAAAACTGTTTTTT
V gene: TRBV19
J gene: TRBJ1-4
clone size: -
D gene: TRBD1
CDR3 length: 17

CDR3 protein: CAWIRSGGSYEQYF
CDR3 DNA: TGTGCCTGGATTCGGAGCGGGGGGTCCTACGAGCAGTACTTC
V gene: TRBV30
J gene: TRBJ2-7
clone size: -
D gene: TRBD2
CDR3 length: 14

CDR3 protein: CASSTGTGNYEQYF
CDR3 DNA: TGCGCCAGCAGCACCGGGACAGGGAATTACGAGCAGTACTTC
V gene: TRBV5-1
J gene: TRBJ2-7
clone size: -
D gene: TRBD1
CDR3 length: 14

CDR3 protein: CASSPLFSTDTQYF
CDR3 DNA: TGTGCCAGCAGCCCACTTTTTAGCACAGATACGCAGTATTTT
V gene: TRBV9
J gene: TRBJ2-3
clone size: -
D gene: -
CDR3 length: 14

CDR3 protein: CASSPRDRGTDTQYF
CDR3 DNA: TGTGCCAGCAGTCCGCGGGACAGGGGGACAGATACGCAGTATTTT
V gene: TRBV27
J gene: TRBJ2-3
clone size: -
D gene: TRBD1
CDR3 length: 15

CDR3 protein: CASRLWIHTDTQYF
CDR3 DNA: TGTGCCAGCAGGTTGTGGATACACACAGATACGCAGTATTTT
V gene: TRBV13
J gene: TRBJ2-3
clone size: -
D gene: -
CDR3 length: 14

CDR3 protein: CASSYPLATAGEQFF
CDR3 DNA: TGTGCCAGCAGCTACCCCCTAGCCACCGCGGGCGAGCAGTTCTTC
V gene: TRBV7-9
J gene: TRBJ2-1
clone size: -
D gene: -
CDR3 length: 15

CDR3 protein: CASRLTSGSLGTYEQYF
CDR3 DNA: TGCGCCAGCAGGCTGACTAGCGGGAGTTTGGGGACCTACGAGCAGTACTTC
V gene: TRBV5-1
J gene: TRBJ2-7
clone size: -
D gene: TRBD2
CDR3 length: 17

CDR3 protein: CASSLSIPTANEQFF
CDR3 DNA: TGTGCCAGCAGCTTATCTATCCCCACTGCCAATGAGCAGTTCTTC
V gene: TRBV7-6
J gene: TRBJ2-1
clone size: -
D gene: -
CDR3 length: 15

CDR3 protein: CSVEGLLQPDTQYF
CDR3 DNA: TGCAGCGTTGAGGGACTTCTTCAACCCGATACGCAGTATTTT
V gene: TRBV29-1
J gene: TRBJ2-3
clone size: -
D gene: -
CDR3 length: 14

CDR3 protein: CASSISPGLVTYEQYF
CDR3 DNA: TGTGCCAGCAGCATCAGCCCGGGACTAGTAACTTACGAGCAGTACTTC
V gene: TRBV5-4
J gene: TRBJ2-7
clone size: -
D gene: TRBD2
CDR3 length: 16

CDR3 protein: CSAVPDFSNTDTQYF
CDR3 DNA: TGCAGCGCCGTGCCGGACTTTTCAAACACAGATACGCAGTATTTT
V gene: TRBV29-1
J gene: TRBJ2-3
clone size: -
D gene: -
CDR3 length: 15

CDR3 protein: CASAYGTGTEAFF
CDR3 DNA: TGTGCCAGCGCTTACGGAACAGGCACTGAAGCTTTCTTT
V gene: TRBV6-5
J gene: TRBJ1-1
clone size: -
D gene: -
CDR3 length: 13

CDR3 protein: CASSQGPGQNTEAFF
CDR3 DNA: TGCGCCAGCAGCCAAGGACCGGGACAGAACACTGAAGCTTTCTTT
V gene: TRBV4-1
J gene: TRBJ1-1
clone size: -
D gene: -
CDR3 length: 15

CDR3 protein: CASSSDNYQPQHF
CDR3 DNA: TGTGCCAGCAGCTCAGATAATTATCAGCCCCAGCATTTT
V gene: TRBV7-8
J gene: TRBJ1-5
clone size: -
D gene: -
CDR3 length: 13

CDR3 protein: CASSRDSYGYTF
CDR3 DNA: TGTGCCAGCAGTCGGGACAGCTATGGCTACACCTTC
V gene: TRBV6-5
J gene: TRBJ1-2
clone size: -
D gene: TRBD1
CDR3 length: 12

CDR3 protein: CASSLILQDTQYF
CDR3 DNA: TGTGCCAGCAGCTTAATTCTCCAGGATACGCAGTATTTT
V gene: TRBV7-3
J gene: TRBJ2-3
clone size: -
D gene: -
CDR3 length: 13

CDR3 protein: CSVLVPADTQYF
CDR3 DNA: TGCAGCGTCCTCGTCCCCGCGGATACGCAGTATTTT
V gene: TRBV29-1
J gene: TRBJ2-3
clone size: -
D gene: -
CDR3 length: 12

CDR3 protein: CASSSSLAGPSYNEQFF
CDR3 DNA: TGTGCCAGCAGCTCTTCCTTAGCGGGCCCTTCGTACAATGAGCAGTTCTTC
V gene: TRBV7-2
J gene: TRBJ2-1
clone size: -
D gene: TRBD2
CDR3 length: 17

CDR3 protein: CASSSPLAGDAYNEQFF
CDR3 DNA: TGTGCCAGCAGCTCCCCATTAGCGGGAGACGCCTACAATGAGCAGTTCTTC
V gene: TRBV7-9
J gene: TRBJ2-1
clone size: -
D gene: TRBD2
CDR3 length: 17

CDR3 protein: CASSQEALYATEAFF
CDR3 DNA: TGCGCCAGCAGCCAAGAGGCCTTATATGCCACTGAAGCTTTCTTT
V gene: TRBV4-1
J gene: TRBJ1-1
clone size: -
D gene: -
CDR3 length: 15

CDR3 protein: CASSLEWAPYTGELFF
CDR3 DNA: TGTGCCAGCAGCTTGGAGTGGGCGCCGTACACCGGGGAGCTGTTTTTT
V gene: TRBV5-5
J gene: TRBJ2-2
clone size: -
D gene: -
CDR3 length: 16

CDR3 protein: CACSHRDRSEKLFF
CDR3 DNA: TGTGCCTGCTCCCACAGGGATCGTTCTGAAAAACTGTTTTTT
V gene: TRBV30
J gene: TRBJ1-4
clone size: -
D gene: -
CDR3 length: 14

CDR3 protein: CASGTDYEQYF
CDR3 DNA: TGTGCCAGCGGGACCGATTACGAGCAGTACTTC
V gene: TRBV27
J gene: TRBJ2-7
clone size: -
D gene: -
CDR3 length: 11

CDR3 protein: CASSVAGFPNTGELFF
CDR3 DNA: TGTGCCAGCAGCGTAGCTGGGTTCCCGAACACCGGGGAGCTGTTTTTT
V gene: TRBV9
J gene: TRBJ2-2
clone size: -
D gene: -
CDR3 length: 16

CDR3 protein: CASSLATSGRAYNEQFF
CDR3 DNA: TGTGCCAGCAGTTTAGCGACTAGCGGGAGGGCCTACAATGAGCAGTTCTTC
V gene: TRBV27
J gene: TRBJ2-1
clone size: -
D gene: TRBD2
CDR3 length: 17

CDR3 protein: CASSSPTNPYEQYF
CDR3 DNA: TGTGCCAGCAGCTCCCCGACTAACCCCTACGAGCAGTACTTC
V gene: TRBV7-8
J gene: TRBJ2-7
clone size: once
D gene: -
CDR3 length: 14

CDR3 protein: CSALTGAGANVLTF
CDR3 DNA: TGCAGCGCCCTAACAGGGGCTGGGGCCAACGTCCTGACTTTC
V gene: TRBV29-1
J gene: TRBJ2-6
clone size: -
D gene: TRBD1
CDR3 length: 14

CDR3 protein: CASSIGLMDEKLFF
CDR3 DNA: TGTGCCAGTAGTATAGGGTTAATGGATGAAAAACTGTTTTTT
V gene: TRBV19
J gene: TRBJ1-4
clone size: -
D gene: -
CDR3 length: 14

CDR3 protein: CASSPRAPLAGELFF
CDR3 DNA: TGTGCCAGCTCACCCCGGGCGCCCCTCGCCGGGGAGCTGTTTTTT
V gene: TRBV18
J gene: TRBJ2-2
clone size: once
D gene: -
CDR3 length: 15